The rows below give T cell receptor beta chains drawn from one sample of a study of human T cells and chemical hapten exposure. TCRdb reprocessed the RACE reads via MiXCR and lists one record per CDR3 protein. This sample has 120,000 or so distinct CDR3 sequences; 11% occur once, and the top ten carry around 2.5%. The sample was whole blood, taken in connection with sensitization to the hapten diphenylcyclopropenone (DPC). The origin of the receptors is a woman in her forties or fifties with alopecia areata. Some clones in this sample may be carry-over from other donors' samples. The CDR3 runs from the conserved cysteine through the conserved F or W. A D gene is named only where the DNA matches it firmly. Size is omitted from some rows. Given values are once, few, many or a class for expanded clones.

D gene	V gene	clone size	J gene	CDR3 protein	CDR3 DNA
-	TRBV20-1	few	TRBJ1-2	CSASLPPGGYTF	TGCAGTGCTAGCCTCCCTCCCGGCGGCTACACCTTC
TRBD1	TRBV7-8	many	TRBJ2-3	CASRQGAWDTQYF	TGTGCCAGCAGACAGGGGGCATGGGATACGCAGTATTTT
-	TRBV6-1	-	TRBJ1-2	CANSEVGEEYGYTF	TGTGCCAACAGTGAGGTCGGGGAGGAATATGGCTACACCTTC
TRBD2	TRBV3-1	-	TRBJ2-5	CASSPGLAGSIQETQYF	TGTGCCAGCAGCCCGGGACTAGCGGGAAGTATCCAAGAGACCCAGTACTTC
-	TRBV14	few	TRBJ2-3	CASSQDTRADTQYF	TGTGCCAGCAGCCAAGATACTAGGGCAGATACGCAGTATTTT
-	TRBV30	-	TRBJ1-2	CACRDTSNYGYTF	TGTGCCTGCCGGGACACCTCTAACTATGGCTACACCTTC
-	TRBV3-1	few	TRBJ1-2	CASSQVSGSEYTF	TGTGCCAGCAGCCAAGTAAGCGGGTCGGAATACACCTTC
-	TRBV4-2	many	TRBJ2-1	CASSPELSSYNEQFF	TGTGCCAGCAGCCCCGAACTGAGCTCCTACAATGAGCAGTTCTTC
-	TRBV14	few	TRBJ2-7	CASSQAREQYF	TGTGCCAGCAGCCAAGCTCGGGAGCAGTACTTC
TRBD1	TRBV6-2/TRBV6-3	few	TRBJ2-7	CASRQTTGGPYEQYF	TGTGCCAGCAGACAGACGACAGGGGGGCCCTACGAGCAGTACTTC
TRBD1	TRBV27	many	TRBJ2-7	CATRDSDRYEQYF	TGTGCCACCAGGGACAGCGACAGGTACGAGCAGTACTTC
TRBD1	TRBV7-2	many	TRBJ2-7	CASSPTAGGSYEQYF	TGTGCCAGCAGCCCCACTGCAGGGGGAAGCTACGAGCAGTACTTC
TRBD2	TRBV6-2/TRBV6-3	few	TRBJ2-7	CASRTSGRSYEQYF	TGTGCCAGCAGGACTAGCGGGCGTTCCTACGAGCAGTACTTC
-	TRBV6-2/TRBV6-3	-	TRBJ1-1	CASKSGGAEAFF	TGTGCCAGCAAATCCGGAGGAGCTGAAGCTTTCTTT
TRBD1	TRBV29-1	many	TRBJ2-3	CSVSRGQTDTQYF	TGCAGCGTAAGCAGGGGGCAAACAGATACGCAGTATTTT
-	TRBV10-3	few	TRBJ2-3	CAIKGGGADTQYF	TGTGCCATCAAAGGAGGGGGGGCCGATACGCAGTATTTT
TRBD2	TRBV6-2/TRBV6-3	few	TRBJ2-6	CASSDQAGWSSGANVLTF	TGTGCCAGCAGTGACCAAGCGGGATGGAGCTCTGGGGCCAACGTCCTGACTTTC
TRBD2	TRBV5-1	once	TRBJ2-7	CASSFGGGADEQYF	TGCGCCAGCAGCTTCGGCGGGGGGGCGGATGAGCAGTACTTC
-	TRBV7-9	many	TRBJ2-5	CASSLNSETQYF	TGTGCCAGCAGCTTAAATTCAGAGACCCAGTACTTC
-	TRBV6-2/TRBV6-3	few	TRBJ2-7	CASSYSGSYEQYF	TGTGCCAGCAGTTACTCTGGGTCCTACGAGCAGTACTTC
TRBD1	TRBV7-2	-	TRBJ2-3	CASSQDRGRDTQYF	TGTGCCAGCAGCCAGGACAGGGGGCGAGATACGCAGTATTTT
-	TRBV7-8	-	TRBJ1-4	CASSLARVPANEKLFF	TGTGCCAGCAGCTTAGCGCGGGTTCCCGCTAATGAAAAACTGTTTTTT
TRBD2	TRBV29-1	many	TRBJ2-1	CSVGGSSYNEQFF	TGCAGCGTTGGCGGGAGTTCTTACAATGAGCAGTTCTTC
-	TRBV2	-	TRBJ1-4	CASSFQEEKLFF	TGTGCCAGCAGTTTCCAAGAGGAAAAACTGTTTTTT
-	TRBV20-1	many	TRBJ1-2	CSARRLGYTF	TGCAGTGCGAGGAGGTTAGGCTACACCTTC
-	TRBV6-1	-	TRBJ1-1	CASTEGGWDTEAFF	TGTGCCAGCACCGAAGGGGGGTGGGACACTGAAGCTTTCTTT
-	TRBV7-2	-	TRBJ2-4	CASSSGQPSAKNIQYF	TGTGCCAGCAGCTCAGGACAGCCTTCAGCCAAAAACATTCAGTACTTC
TRBD1	TRBV20-1	few	TRBJ2-5	CSARQGQETQYF	TGCAGTGCCCGACAGGGCCAAGAGACCCAGTACTTC
-	TRBV12-3/TRBV12-4	many	TRBJ2-6	CASSLAIGVGANVLTF	TGTGCCAGCAGTTTAGCGATAGGGGTAGGGGCCAACGTCCTGACTTTC
-	TRBV5-6	few	TRBJ1-5	CASSLALQEGNQPQHF	TGTGCCAGCAGCTTGGCCCTTCAGGAGGGCAATCAGCCCCAGCATTTT
-	TRBV6-6	many	TRBJ2-3	CASRIGGGGTDTQYF	TGTGCCAGCAGGATTGGCGGGGGCGGCACAGATACGCAGTATTTT
-	TRBV14	few	TRBJ2-6	CASSQDSGANVLTF	TGTGCCAGCAGCCAAGACTCTGGGGCCAACGTCCTGACTTTC
-	TRBV18	-	TRBJ2-3	CASSPQRGSDTQYF	TGTGCCAGCTCACCCCAAAGGGGATCAGATACGCAGTATTTT
-	TRBV29-1	many	TRBJ2-7	CSVVGRFGYEQYF	TGCAGCGTTGTCGGCAGGTTCGGTTACGAGCAGTACTTC
-	TRBV5-1	few	TRBJ2-5	CASSWRSAETQYF	TGCGCCAGCAGCTGGCGTTCGGCAGAGACCCAGTACTTC
-	TRBV7-2	many	TRBJ2-5	CASSPSPNLGGADQETQYF	TGTGCCAGCAGCCCCTCCCCCAATTTGGGGGGGGCCGACCAAGAGACCCAGTACTTC
-	TRBV6-6	-	TRBJ1-6	CASSLKTPYNSPLHF	TGTGCCAGCAGCCTCAAGACCCCCTATAATTCACCCCTCCACTTT
-	TRBV6-2/TRBV6-3	few	TRBJ1-1	CAIKERELGTEAFF	TGTGCCATTAAAGAGCGGGAGCTTGGCACTGAAGCTTTCTTT
-	TRBV10-3	few	TRBJ2-3	CATKGDTTDTQYF	TGTGCCACGAAAGGGGACACTACAGATACGCAGTATTTT
-	TRBV5-5	few	TRBJ1-4	CASSPTGPTTNEKLFF	TGTGCCAGCAGCCCAACAGGGCCCACAACTAATGAAAAACTGTTTTTT
TRBD1	TRBV4-1	-	TRBJ1-5	CASSQGGQGGQPQHF	TGCGCCAGCAGCCAAGGGGGACAGGGCGGACAGCCCCAGCATTTT
-	TRBV11-2	-	TRBJ1-3	CASSLITGGYGGNTIYF	TGTGCCAGCAGCTTGATCACGGGGGGATATGGTGGAAACACCATATATTTT
-	TRBV12-3/TRBV12-4	many	TRBJ2-5	CASRRGETQYF	TGTGCCAGCCGAAGGGGCGAGACCCAGTACTTC
-	TRBV5-1	few	TRBJ1-1	CASSFDFQATEAFF	TGCGCCAGCAGCTTCGATTTCCAGGCAACTGAAGCTTTCTTT
-	TRBV5-1	-	TRBJ1-5	CASSFRGKGGQPQHF	TGCGCCAGCAGCTTCCGGGGCAAAGGAGGGCAGCCCCAGCATTTT
-	TRBV3-1	few	TRBJ2-1	CASSRQGLQFF	TGTGCCAGCAGCCGCCAAGGACTCCAGTTCTTC
TRBD2	TRBV20-1	-	TRBJ2-5	CSADGLAGEQETQYF	TGCAGTGCTGATGGACTAGCGGGGGAACAAGAGACCCAGTACTTC
-	TRBV29-1	few	TRBJ1-1	CSVQVQDAATRTEAFF	TGCAGCGTCCAGGTTCAGGACGCAGCCACAAGAACTGAAGCTTTCTTT
-	TRBV6-1	few	TRBJ2-6	CASTRLGGAGANVLTF	TGTGCCAGCACCCGTTTAGGGGGGGCTGGGGCCAACGTCCTGACTTTC
-	TRBV19	many	TRBJ1-2	CASSIDGDLGGYTF	TGTGCCAGTAGTATAGATGGAGACCTGGGGGGCTACACCTTC
-	TRBV7-2	-	TRBJ2-1	CASSLVDLASTEQFF	TGTGCCAGCAGCTTAGTGGATCTTGCCTCCACTGAGCAGTTCTTC
TRBD2	TRBV12-3/TRBV12-4	few	TRBJ2-7	CASSPTGTSNEQYF	TGTGCCAGCAGTCCAACCGGGACTAGTAACGAGCAGTACTTC
TRBD1	TRBV15	few	TRBJ1-1	CATSGDRASNTEAFF	TGTGCCACCAGCGGGGACAGGGCCTCGAACACTGAAGCTTTCTTT
TRBD1	TRBV6-1	few	TRBJ2-2	CASSLRDRSTGELFF	TGTGCCAGCAGCCTCCGGGACAGGTCGACCGGGGAGCTGTTTTTT
TRBD2	TRBV4-2	many	TRBJ2-3	CASSPSSGGFTDTQYF	TGTGCCAGCAGCCCGTCTAGCGGGGGCTTCACAGATACGCAGTATTTT
-	TRBV3-1	-	TRBJ1-6	CASSQEEGQSPLHF	TGTGCCAGCAGCCAAGAAGAAGGGCAATCACCCCTCCACTTT
TRBD1	TRBV20-1	many	TRBJ1-6	CSAGGTGGGSPLHF	TGCAGTGCTGGTGGGACAGGGGGAGGTTCACCCCTCCACTTT
-	TRBV29-1	-	TRBJ1-1	CSAREVGDNTEAFF	TGCAGCGCCAGAGAGGTCGGGGACAACACTGAAGCTTTCTTT
-	TRBV3-1	few	TRBJ2-3	CASSQAGSTTSTDTQYF	TGTGCCAGCAGCCAGGCCGGGAGCACCACTAGCACAGATACGCAGTATTTT
TRBD1	TRBV5-1	-	TRBJ2-3	CASSLRDRETDTQYF	TGCGCCAGCAGCCTACGCGACAGGGAAACAGATACGCAGTATTTT